This T cell receptor (beta chain) emerged from a study of T-cell reconstitution after alpha-beta-depleted transplantation in children (dated by TCRdb to about 2016). About the study as a whole: Using TCR repertoire profiling, the study followed T-cell immune reconstitution in a quantitative way in children after TCRalphabeta/CD19-depleted allogeneic hematopoietic cell transplantation.

Summary of the overall study and its limitations: In some patients, high TCRbeta diversity at day 60 was attributed to recipient T cells and intrathymic progenitors that had survived conditioning. Over subsequent months, a decline in hyperexpanded clone frequencies was noted, and after one year, T-cell counts and TCRbeta diversity were mostly ascribed to newly produced T cells. About two months after transplant, the apparently early recovery of alphabetaT-cell counts reportedly depended on just several hundred clones that had expanded rapidly and came from non-depleted graft cells.

Ten or more counts support this clonotype. What antigen it recognizes has not been identified. No quality values exist for individual bases; no much larger clone is one base distant. The sample's treatment or condition label, decoded: allogeneic hematopoietic cell transplantation with graft depleted of TCRalphabeta T cells and CD19 B cells. The children who served as transplant recipients had been given grafts of TCRalphabeta/CD19-depleted allogeneic hematopoietic cells. There are 14 amino acids in the CDR3, from cysteine to phenylalanine inclusive. The retained sequence is limited to the CDR3, 42 bases, with the frame set at the first base. Between the V and J ends, shortened by 0 bases and 10 bases respectively, the junction contains 12 bases. The library was prepared using PCR. This sample was sequenced with an Illumina HiSeq 2500. To normalize quantification of the TCRbeta repertoire, the TCR libraries were built with molecular barcoding that relied on unique molecular identifiers. The public reads were reprocessed in TCRdb via fastp at Q25 and MiXCR, keeping in-frame beta chains. Rows with a matching CDR3 protein are joined into one entry that keeps the most common DNA and genes. In this sample the table shows about 240,000 distinct CDR3 sequences, 20% to 30% of which occur a single time. The ten largest clones add up to around 2.5% of the sample.

The V and J genes are TRBV12-3 or TRBV12-4 and TRBJ1-4; the best D guess is TRBD1, with 6 bases matching. This material consisted of PBMCs, taken before TCRalphabeta/CD19-depleted stem cell transplant. This TCR came from a girl aged 2 to 10 with Fanconi anemia, due to receive a stem cell transplant. The DNA sequence is TGTGCCAGCAGTTTAGCACAGGGAAGCGGAAAACTGTTTTTT. Translated, it gives CASSLAQGSGKLFF.